The rows below give T cell receptor beta chains drawn from one sample of a study of identical twins. TCRdb re-derived calls from the 5' RACE reads in MiXCR, one entry per CDR3 protein. The table lists 700,000 or so distinct CDR3 sequences, 8% to 9% of them singletons, with about 0.98% in the top ten. This same sample was also part of a study on yellow fever vaccine responses in identical twins.

The sample was PBMCs. These receptors all come from a woman between 18 and 29 years old in good health. Each CDR3 is given with its conserved first and last residue. The D gene is left open where the match is weak. Part of the rows lack a size; the others show once, few, many or a class for expanded clones.

clone size: few; J gene: TRBJ2-1; D gene: NA; V gene: TRBV15; CDR3 protein: CATSRALRGTYNEQFF; CDR3 DNA: TGTGCCACCAGCAGAGCCCTGAGGGGAACCTACAATGAGCAGTTCTTC
clone size: NA; J gene: TRBJ2-1; D gene: NA; V gene: TRBV3-1; CDR3 protein: CASSQDKRVGSYNEQFF; CDR3 DNA: TGTGCCAGCAGCCAAGATAAGAGGGTTGGCTCCTACAATGAGCAGTTCTTC
clone size: many; J gene: TRBJ2-1; D gene: TRBD1; V gene: TRBV14; CDR3 protein: CASSQGDRTYNEQFF; CDR3 DNA: TGTGCCAGCAGCCAAGGGGACAGGACCTACAATGAGCAGTTCTTC
clone size: few; J gene: TRBJ2-3; D gene: NA; V gene: TRBV20-1; CDR3 protein: CSARGAVVSTDTQYF; CDR3 DNA: TGCAGTGCTAGAGGGGCAGTAGTGAGCACAGATACGCAGTATTTT
clone size: many; J gene: TRBJ2-1; D gene: NA; V gene: TRBV11-3; CDR3 protein: CASSLDGERADNEQFF; CDR3 DNA: TGTGCCAGCAGCTTAGATGGCGAGAGGGCGGACAATGAGCAGTTCTTC
clone size: many; J gene: TRBJ2-1; D gene: TRBD2; V gene: TRBV7-8; CDR3 protein: CASSPRTSGAYNEQFF; CDR3 DNA: TGTGCCAGCAGCCCTAGGACTAGCGGGGCCTACAATGAGCAGTTCTTC
clone size: NA; J gene: TRBJ2-3; D gene: TRBD1; V gene: TRBV7-2; CDR3 protein: CASSSGTGYTDTQYF; CDR3 DNA: TGTGCCAGCAGCTCTGGGACAGGATACACAGATACGCAGTATTTT
clone size: many; J gene: TRBJ2-7; D gene: NA; V gene: TRBV7-2; CDR3 protein: CASSYYGTPYYEQYF; CDR3 DNA: TGTGCCAGCAGCTACTACGGGACTCCATACTACGAGCAGTACTTC
clone size: few; J gene: TRBJ2-7; D gene: TRBD2; V gene: TRBV6-2/TRBV6-3; CDR3 protein: CASTSTGPLVRTSGGAYEQYF; CDR3 DNA: TGTGCCAGCACCTCGACAGGGCCCCTGGTGCGGACTAGCGGGGGGGCCTACGAGCAGTACTTC
clone size: few; J gene: TRBJ2-5; D gene: NA; V gene: TRBV29-1; CDR3 protein: CSVGAGGQETQYF; CDR3 DNA: TGCAGCGTGGGGGCGGGTGGCCAAGAGACCCAGTACTTC
clone size: NA; J gene: TRBJ2-4; D gene: TRBD2; V gene: TRBV10-3; CDR3 protein: CAIRPAGVENIQYF; CDR3 DNA: TGTGCCATCAGACCAGCGGGGGTCGAAAACATTCAGTACTTC